The 10 T cell receptor beta chains below come from one sample, sequenced in a study of cytomegalovirus exposure and HLA in healthy donors. Use of 60 Vbeta and 13 Jbeta primers characterized the PCR. Assay used: immunoSEQ multiplex PCR; TCRdb lists only in-frame clones, some missing. This sample has under 250,000 clones, with around 73% found just once. The specimen was PBMCs. These receptors were collected from a male donor in good health and CMV-seronegative.

The chain is built from TRBV6-5 and TRBJ2-5, with D possibly TRBD1 on 6 matching bases. The DNA matches TRBJ2-7 better at its end, which makes the J call doubtful. Germline V gives CDR1 MNHEY, CDR2 SVGAGI. The CDR3 length is 13 residues. CDR3 sequence: CASRPTGDYEQYF. As DNA, the CDR3 is TGTGCCAGCAGGCCGACAGGAGACTACGAGCAGTACTTC.

The chain couples TRBV4-1 to TRBJ1-4; 7 bases agree with TRBD1. Germline V gene data show CDR1 as MGHRA and CDR2 as YSYEKL. V shed 1 base and J 3 bases; nucleotides not matched to a gene: 14. The CDR3 has 19 residues. CDR3 nucleotide sequence: TGCGCCAGCAGCCAAGCCCTACTGACAGGGTGGAGGGCTAATGAAAAACTGTTTTTT. Translation: CASSQALLTGWRANEKLFF.

This rearrangement joins TRBV5-1 to TRBJ2-5; 12 nucleotides agree with TRBD2. The CDR3 extends over 15 amino acids. With 4 bases clipped from V and 6 bases from J, the junction kept 7 bases outside the gene matches. Per germline, CDR1 SGHRS and CDR2 YFSETQ. The CDR3, as DNA: TGCGCCAGCAGCCAGACTAGCGGGAGAGATCAGACCCAGTACTTC. It yields the protein CASSQTSGRDQTQYF.

The CDR3 sequence is CASSSRTAEKLFF. The CDR3 nucleotides are TGTGCCAGCAGCTCCAGGACAGCTGAAAAACTGTTTTTT. The chain uses TRBV5-6 and TRBJ1-4; possible D gene TRBD1, 6 bases. Germline CDR1 SGHDT, CDR2 YYEEEE. The V and J ends lost 3 bases and 7 bases respectively, with 10 bases between them. This CDR3 has 13 residues.

The V and J genes are TRBV30 and TRBJ1-2; D ambiguous. V was cut by 0 bases and J by 5 bases, with 10 bases left in between. CDR3 length: 13 residues. Germline CDR1 is GTSNPN and CDR2 is SVGIG (reference sequence). The DNA of the CDR3 is TGTGCCTGGAGTGTAGAACAGACGTATGGCTACACCTTC. Its translation: CAWSVEQTYGYTF.

This clone was picked up a small number of times. V usage is TRBV5-5 and J usage is TRBJ2-1; D might be TRBD1 (6 bases). Trimming shortened V by 7 bases and J by 6 bases, and 17 bases separated the two germline ends. Germline assignment: CDR1 SGHKS and CDR2 YYEKEE (reference sequence). This CDR3 is 14 amino acids long. The CDR3 DNA follows: TGTGCCAGCTATTTAGGGACACCAGCCAATGAGCAGTTCTTC. Its protein product is CASYLGTPANEQFF. Combining the CDR3 with reference TRBV5-5 and TRBJ2-1 gives the whole variable domain DAGVTQSPTHLIKTRGQQVTLRCSPISGHKSVSWYQQVLGQGPQFIFQYYEKEERGRGNFPDRFSARQFPNYSSELNVNALLLGDSALYLCASYLGTPANEQFFGPGTRLTVL.

The chain employs TRBV27 and TRBJ2-7, with a possible D match to TRBD1 (6 bases). The CDR3 runs 15 residues. V was pared by 2 bases and J by 0 bases, with 11 bases between. Germline CDR1 reads MNHEY; CDR2 reads SMNVEV (reference sequence). The CDR3 bases are TGTGCCAGCAGTTTAATCCTGGGGGCCTCCTACGAGCAGTACTTC. Translated: CASSLILGASYEQYF.

The sample holds one count of this clone. V gene TRBV27 combines with J gene TRBJ2-4; the D is unclear. V was trimmed by 5 bases and J by 0 bases, leaving 8 bases between them. Germline-derived CDR1 and CDR2 are MNHEY and SMNVEV (reference sequence). The CDR3 has 14 residues. For the CDR3, the DNA is TGTGCCAGCAGTAACCTATTAGCCAAAAACATTCAGTACTTC. Translating gives CASSNLLAKNIQYF.

This rearrangement joins TRBV21-1 to TRBJ2-1; the tabulated D call, TRBD2, remains unverified against the DNA. TRBV21-1 is classified as a pseudogene. This CDR3 comprises 15 residues. The CDR3 protein is CASRPSGGFENEQFF. CDR3 sequence (DNA): TGTGCCAGCCGCCCTTCAGGCGGGTTTGAGAATGAGCAGTTCTTC.

The chain is built from TRBV6-5 and TRBJ1-2, with D unresolved. The V and J ends lost 10 bases and 4 bases respectively, with 13 bases between them. The CDR3 spans 12 residues. Germline lookup yields CDR1 MNHEY and CDR2 SVGAGI. The DNA of the CDR3 is TGTGCCACCGTACAGTCCTTCTATGGCTACACCTTC. Protein product: CATVQSFYGYTF.